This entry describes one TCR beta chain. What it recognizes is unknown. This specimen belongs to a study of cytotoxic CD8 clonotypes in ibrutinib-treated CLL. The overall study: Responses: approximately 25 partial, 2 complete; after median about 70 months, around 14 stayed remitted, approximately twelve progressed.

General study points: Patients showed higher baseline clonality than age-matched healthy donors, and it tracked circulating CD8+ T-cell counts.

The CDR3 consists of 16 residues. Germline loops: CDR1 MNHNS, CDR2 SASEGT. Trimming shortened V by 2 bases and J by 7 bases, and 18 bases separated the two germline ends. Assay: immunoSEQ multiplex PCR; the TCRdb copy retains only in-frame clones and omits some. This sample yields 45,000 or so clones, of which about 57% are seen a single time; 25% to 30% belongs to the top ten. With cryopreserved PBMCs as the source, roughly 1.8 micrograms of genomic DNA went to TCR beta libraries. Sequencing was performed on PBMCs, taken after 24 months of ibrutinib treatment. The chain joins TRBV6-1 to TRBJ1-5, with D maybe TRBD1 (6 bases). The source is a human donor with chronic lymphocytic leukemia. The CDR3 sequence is CASSESGAWIGQPQHF. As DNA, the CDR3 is TGTGCCAGCAGTGAATCAGGGGCGTGGATCGGGCAGCCCCAGCATTTT.